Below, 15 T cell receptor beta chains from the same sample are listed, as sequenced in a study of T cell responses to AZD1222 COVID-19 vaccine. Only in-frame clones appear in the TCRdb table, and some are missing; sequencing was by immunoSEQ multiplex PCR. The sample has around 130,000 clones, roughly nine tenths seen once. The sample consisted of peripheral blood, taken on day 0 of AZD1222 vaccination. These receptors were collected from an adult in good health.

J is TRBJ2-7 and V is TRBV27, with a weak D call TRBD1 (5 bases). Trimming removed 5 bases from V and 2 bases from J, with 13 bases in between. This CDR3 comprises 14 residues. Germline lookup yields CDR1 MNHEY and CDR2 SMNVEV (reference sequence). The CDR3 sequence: CASSPKVGPYEQYF. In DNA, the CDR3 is TGTGCCAGCAGTCCCAAGGTGGGGCCCTACGAGCAGTACTTC.

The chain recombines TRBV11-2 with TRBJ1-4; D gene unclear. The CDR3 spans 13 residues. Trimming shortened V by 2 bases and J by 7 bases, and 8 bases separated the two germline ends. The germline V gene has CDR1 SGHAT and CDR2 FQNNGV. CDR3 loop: CASSLFVGEKLFF. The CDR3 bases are TGTGCCAGCAGCTTATTCGTGGGTGAAAAACTGTTTTTT. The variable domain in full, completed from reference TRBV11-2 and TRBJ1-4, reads EAGVAQSPRYKIIEKRQSVAFWCNPISGHATLYWYQQILGQGPKLLIQFQNNGVVDDSQLPKDRFSAERLKGVDSTLKIQPAKLEDSAVYLCASSLFVGEKLFFGSGTQLSVL.

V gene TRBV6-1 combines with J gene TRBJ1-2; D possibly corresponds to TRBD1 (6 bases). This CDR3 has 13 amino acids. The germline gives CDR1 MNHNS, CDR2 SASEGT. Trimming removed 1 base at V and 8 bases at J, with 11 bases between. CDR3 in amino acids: CASSEGGLRGYTF. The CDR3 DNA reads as TGTGCCAGCAGTGAAGGGGGGCTTCGAGGCTACACCTTC.

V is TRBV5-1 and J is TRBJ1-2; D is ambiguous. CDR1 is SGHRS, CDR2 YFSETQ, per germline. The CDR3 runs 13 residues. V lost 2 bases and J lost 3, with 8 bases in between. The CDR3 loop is CASSFSGDYGYTF. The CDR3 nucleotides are TGCGCCAGCAGCTTCAGCGGGGACTATGGCTACACCTTC.

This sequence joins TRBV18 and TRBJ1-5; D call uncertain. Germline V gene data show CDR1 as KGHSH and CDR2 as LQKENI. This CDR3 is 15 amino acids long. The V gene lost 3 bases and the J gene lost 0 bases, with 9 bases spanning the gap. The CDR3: CASSPSRDSNQPQHF. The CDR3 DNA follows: TGTGCCAGCTCACCCTCCCGGGATAGCAATCAGCCCCAGCATTTT. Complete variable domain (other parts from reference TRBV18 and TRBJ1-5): NAGVMQNPRHLVRRRGQEARLRCSPMKGHSHVYWYRQLPEEGLKFMVYLQKENIIDESGMPKERFSAEFPKEGPSILRIQQVVRGDSAAYFCASSPSRDSNQPQHFGDGTRLSIL.

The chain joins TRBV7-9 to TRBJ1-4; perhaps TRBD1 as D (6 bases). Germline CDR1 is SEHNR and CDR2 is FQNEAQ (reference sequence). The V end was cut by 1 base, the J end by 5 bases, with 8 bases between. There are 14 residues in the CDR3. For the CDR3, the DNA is TGTGCCAGCAGCTTAGGGACAGTAAATGAAAAACTGTTTTTT. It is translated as CASSLGTVNEKLFF.

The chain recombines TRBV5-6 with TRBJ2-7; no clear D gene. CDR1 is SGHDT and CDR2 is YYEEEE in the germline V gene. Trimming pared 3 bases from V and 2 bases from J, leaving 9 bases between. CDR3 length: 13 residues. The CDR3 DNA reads TGTGCCAGCAGCTACGAAAGGGCCTACGAGCAGTACTTC. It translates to CASSYERAYEQYF.

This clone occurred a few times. The CDR3 spells CSVGGGHEQFF. CDR3 nucleotide sequence: TGCAGCGTTGGCGGAGGTCATGAGCAGTTCTTC. This chain joins TRBV29-1 and TRBJ2-1; the D gene is possibly TRBD2 (5 bases). Germline V CDR1 and CDR2: SQVTM, ANQGSEA. The V gene lost 4 bases and the J gene lost 8 bases, with 9 bases spanning the gap. The CDR3 is made up of 11 amino acids.

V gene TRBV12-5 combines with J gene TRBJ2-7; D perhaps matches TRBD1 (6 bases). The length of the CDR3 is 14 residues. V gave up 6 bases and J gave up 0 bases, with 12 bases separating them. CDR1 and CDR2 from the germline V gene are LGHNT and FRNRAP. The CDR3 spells CASGPGTISYEQYF. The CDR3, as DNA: TGTGCTAGTGGCCCCGGGACAATCTCCTACGAGCAGTACTTC. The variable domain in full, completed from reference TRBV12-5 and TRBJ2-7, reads DARVTQTPRHKVTEMGQEVTMRCQPILGHNTVFWYRQTMMQGLELLAYFRNRAPLDDSGMPKDRFSAEMPDATLATLKIQPSEPRDSAVYFCASGPGTISYEQYFGPGTRLTVT.

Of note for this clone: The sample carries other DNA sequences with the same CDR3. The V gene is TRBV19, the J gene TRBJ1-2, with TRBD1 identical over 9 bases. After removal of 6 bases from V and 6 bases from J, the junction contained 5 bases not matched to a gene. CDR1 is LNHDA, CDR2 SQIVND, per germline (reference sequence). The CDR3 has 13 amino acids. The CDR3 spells CASRDRGVDGYTF. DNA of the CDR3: TGTGCCAGTAGGGACAGGGGAGTAGATGGCTACACCTTC.

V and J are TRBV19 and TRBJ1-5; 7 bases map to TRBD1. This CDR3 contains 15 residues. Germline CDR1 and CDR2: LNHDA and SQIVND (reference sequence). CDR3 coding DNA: TGTGGCTCCGTAGGAGGGGACAGAATTCATCAGCCCCAGCATTTT. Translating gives CGSVGGDRIHQPQHF.

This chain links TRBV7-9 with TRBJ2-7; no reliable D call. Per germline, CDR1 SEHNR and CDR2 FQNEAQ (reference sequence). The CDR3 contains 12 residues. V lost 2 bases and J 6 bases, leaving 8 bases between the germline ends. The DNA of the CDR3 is TGTGCCAGCAGCTTATTCCCCCGCGAGCAGTACTTC. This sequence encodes CASSLFPREQYF.

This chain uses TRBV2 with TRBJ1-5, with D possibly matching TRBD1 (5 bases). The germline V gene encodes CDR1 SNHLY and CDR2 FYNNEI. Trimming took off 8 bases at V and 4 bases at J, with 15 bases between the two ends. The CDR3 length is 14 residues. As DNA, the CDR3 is TGTGCCAGCCGTCGGCAGGGCGTTAATCAGCCCCAGCATTTT. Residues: CASRRQGVNQPQHF.

The CDR3 DNA follows: TGTGCCAGCAGCCAAGAGGGGTCGGCAGTAGGGCATTCACCCCTCCACTTT. This codes for CASSQEGSAVGHSPLHF. The gene calls are TRBV3-1 (or the pseudogene TRBV3-2) and TRBJ1-6; D is unresolved. CDR3 length equals 17 residues. In germline, CDR1 is LGHDT, CDR2 YNNKEL (reference sequence). The V end lost 0 bases, the J end lost 8 bases, and 17 bases lay between the germline ends.

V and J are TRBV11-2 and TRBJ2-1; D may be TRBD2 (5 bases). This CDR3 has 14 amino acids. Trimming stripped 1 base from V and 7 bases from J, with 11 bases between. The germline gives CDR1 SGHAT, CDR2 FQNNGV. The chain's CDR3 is CASSLAGNRNEQFF. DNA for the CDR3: TGTGCCAGCAGCTTAGCCGGGAATAGGAATGAGCAGTTCTTC.